This section outlines one TCR beta chain sequence together with its context. J lost 6 bases, V lost 4 bases, and 5 bases had no gene match. This CDR3 is built from 15 residues. Germline CDR1 is KGHSH and CDR2 is LQKENI. These data come from a study of shared clonotypes between healthy human individuals. Sequenced by immunoSEQ multiplex PCR; TCRdb stores in-frame clones only, minus some. The repertoire consists of about a million clones, with around three quarters occurring once and the leading ten covering 0.89%. The sequence was collected from a man between 18 and 29 years old in good health. Some clones in this sample may be carry-over from other donors' samples. Specimen: memory CD4+ T cells from PBMCs. Described subset: CD45RA-negative fraction. The rearrangement links TRBV18 to TRBJ1-4; 10 bases align to TRBD1. The CDR3 DNA sequence: TGTGCCAGCTCACTCCACGGGACAGGGGATGAAAAACTGTTTTTT. Translated: CASSLHGTGDEKLFF.